What follows are 2 T cell receptor beta chains derived from one specimen sequenced in a study of shared clonotypes between healthy human individuals. The protocol was immunoSEQ multiplex PCR, while the TCRdb copy is restricted to in-frame clones and leaves out a portion. The sample lists about 610,000 clones; around 96% were seen once. Positively selected for CCR7, the CD45RO-negative cells used as naive CD8 cells excluded terminally differentiated effector memory CD45RA+ cells. The specimen was naive CD8+ T cells sorted from blood. These receptors were taken from a woman aged 25 to 39 in good health.

This rearrangement joins TRBV5-6 to TRBJ2-1; the D is unclear. Germline assignment: CDR1 SGHDT and CDR2 YYEEEE. There are 15 residues in the CDR3. The germline V and J ends were trimmed by 0 bases and 5 bases, with 12 bases remaining between them. Written as DNA, the CDR3 is TGTGCCAGCAGCTTGGTTATTGGCACTCACAATGAGCAGTTCTTC. Translating it yields CASSLVIGTHNEQFF.

The chain links TRBV6-5 to TRBJ1-2, with a weak D call TRBD1 (6 bases). V lost 6 bases and J lost 6, with 8 bases in between. CDR1 is MNHEY and CDR2 is SVGAGI in the germline V gene. This CDR3 contains 11 residues. The CDR3 is CASREGDGYTF. The CDR3 coding sequence is TGTGCCAGCAGAGAGGGGGATGGCTACACCTTC.